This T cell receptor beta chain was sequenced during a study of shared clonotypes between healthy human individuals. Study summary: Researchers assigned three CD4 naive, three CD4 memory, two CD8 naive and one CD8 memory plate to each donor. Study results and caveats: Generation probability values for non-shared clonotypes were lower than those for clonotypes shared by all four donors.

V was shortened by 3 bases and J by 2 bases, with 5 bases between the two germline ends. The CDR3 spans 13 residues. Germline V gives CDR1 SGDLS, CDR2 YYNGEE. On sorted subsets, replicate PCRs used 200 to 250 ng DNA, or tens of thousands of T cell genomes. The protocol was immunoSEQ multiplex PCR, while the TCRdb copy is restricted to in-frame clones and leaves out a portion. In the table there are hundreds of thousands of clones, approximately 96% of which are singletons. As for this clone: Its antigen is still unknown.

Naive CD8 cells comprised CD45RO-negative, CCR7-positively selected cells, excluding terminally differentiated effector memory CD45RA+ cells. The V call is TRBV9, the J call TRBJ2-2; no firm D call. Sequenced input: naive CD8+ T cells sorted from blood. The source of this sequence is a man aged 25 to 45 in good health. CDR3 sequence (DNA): TGTGCCAGCAGCGCTTATAACACCGGGGAGCTGTTTTTT. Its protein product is CASSAYNTGELFF.